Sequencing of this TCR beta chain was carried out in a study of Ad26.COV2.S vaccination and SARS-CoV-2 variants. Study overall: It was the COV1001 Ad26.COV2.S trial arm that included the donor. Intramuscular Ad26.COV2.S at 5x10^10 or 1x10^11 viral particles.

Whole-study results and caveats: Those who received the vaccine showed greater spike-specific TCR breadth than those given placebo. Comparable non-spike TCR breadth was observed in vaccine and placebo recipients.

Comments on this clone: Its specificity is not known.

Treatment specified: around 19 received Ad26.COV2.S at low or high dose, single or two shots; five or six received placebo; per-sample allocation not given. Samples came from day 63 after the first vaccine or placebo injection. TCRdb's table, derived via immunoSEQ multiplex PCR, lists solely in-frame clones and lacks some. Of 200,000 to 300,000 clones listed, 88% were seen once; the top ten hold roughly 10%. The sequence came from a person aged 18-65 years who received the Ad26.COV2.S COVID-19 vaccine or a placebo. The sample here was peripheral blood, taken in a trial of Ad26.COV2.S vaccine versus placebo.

CDR3 residues: CASRDWTDVNQPQHF. The CDR3 DNA follows: TGTGCCAGCAGGGACTGGACGGACGTAAATCAGCCCCAGCATTTT. The V and J genes are TRBV28 and TRBJ1-5; unclear D gene. Germline V gene sequence: CDR1 MDHEN, CDR2 SYDVKM. The CDR3 length is 15 residues. Deletions cut 6 bases from V and 4 bases from J, with 16 bases between.